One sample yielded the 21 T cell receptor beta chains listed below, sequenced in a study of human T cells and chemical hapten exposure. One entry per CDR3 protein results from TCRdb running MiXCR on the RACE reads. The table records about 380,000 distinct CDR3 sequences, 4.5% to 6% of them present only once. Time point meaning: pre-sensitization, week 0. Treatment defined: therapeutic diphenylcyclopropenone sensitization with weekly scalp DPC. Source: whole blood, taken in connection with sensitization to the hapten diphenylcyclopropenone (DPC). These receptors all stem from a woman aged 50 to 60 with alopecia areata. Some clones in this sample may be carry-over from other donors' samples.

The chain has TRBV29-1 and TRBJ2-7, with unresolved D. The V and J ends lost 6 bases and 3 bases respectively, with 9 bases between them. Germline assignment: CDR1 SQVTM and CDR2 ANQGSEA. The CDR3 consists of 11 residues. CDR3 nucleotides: TGCAGCGTCCAGGCCGTCTACGAGCAGTACTTC. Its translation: CSVQAVYEQYF.

CDR3 coding DNA: TGCAGTGCTAGAGGGGCAGGGGCGTCCTACGAGCAGTACTTC. Protein sequence: CSARGAGASYEQYF. The gene calls are TRBV20-1 and TRBJ2-7, with D possibly matching TRBD1 (6 bases). Germline CDR1 and CDR2: DFQATT and SNEGSKA (reference sequence). The CDR3 is 14 residues long. V gave up 1 base and J gave up 1 base, with 11 bases separating them.

CDR3 DNA: TGTGCCAGCAGCGGAACGGCAGATACGCAGTATTTT. Its translation: CASSGTADTQYF. The V gene is TRBV2, the J gene TRBJ2-3, with no clear D. The CDR3 contains 12 residues. Germline V CDR1 and CDR2: SNHLY, FYNNEI. Trimming removed 6 bases at V and 4 bases at J, with 8 bases between. Based on the CDR3 plus reference TRBV2 and TRBJ2-3, the full variable domain is EPEVTQTPSHQVTQMGQEVILRCVPISNHLYFYWYRQILGQKVEFLVSFYNNEISEKSEIFDDQFSVERPDGSNFTLKIRSTKLEDSAMYFCASSGTADTQYFGPGTRLTVL.

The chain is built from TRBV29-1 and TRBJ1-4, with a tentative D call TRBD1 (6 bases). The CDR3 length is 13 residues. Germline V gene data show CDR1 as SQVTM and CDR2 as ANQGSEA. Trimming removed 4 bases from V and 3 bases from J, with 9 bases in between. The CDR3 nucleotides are TGCAGCGTTGTGGGGGCAGCTAATGAAAAACTGTTTTTT. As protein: CSVVGAANEKLFF. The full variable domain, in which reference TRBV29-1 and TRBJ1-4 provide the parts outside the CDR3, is SAVISQKPSRDICQRGTSLTIQCQVDSQVTMMFWYRQQPGQSLTLIATANQGSEATYESGFVIDKFPISRPNLTFSTLTVSNMSPEDSSIYLCSVVGAANEKLFFGSGTQLSVL.

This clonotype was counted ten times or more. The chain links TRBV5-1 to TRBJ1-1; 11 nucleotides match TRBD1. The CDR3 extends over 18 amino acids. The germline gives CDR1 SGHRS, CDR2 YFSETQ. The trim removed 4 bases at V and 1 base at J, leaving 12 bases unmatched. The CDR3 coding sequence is TGCGCCAGCAGCCCCCGGGCTGGACAGGGGGCAGGGAACACTGAAGCTTTCTTT. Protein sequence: CASSPRAGQGAGNTEAFF.

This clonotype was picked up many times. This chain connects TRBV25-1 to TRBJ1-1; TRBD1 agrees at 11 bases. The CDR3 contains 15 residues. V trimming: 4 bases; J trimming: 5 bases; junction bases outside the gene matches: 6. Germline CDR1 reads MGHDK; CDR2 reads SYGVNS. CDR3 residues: CASSGPGQGETEAFF. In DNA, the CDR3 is TGTGCCAGCAGTGGTCCGGGACAGGGGGAAACTGAAGCTTTCTTT.

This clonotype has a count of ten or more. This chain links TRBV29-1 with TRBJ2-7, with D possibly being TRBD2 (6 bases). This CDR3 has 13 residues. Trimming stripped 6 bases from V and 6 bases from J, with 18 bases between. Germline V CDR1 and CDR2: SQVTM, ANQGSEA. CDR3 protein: CSVQGGRPGEQYF. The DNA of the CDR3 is TGCAGCGTCCAGGGAGGCAGACCCGGCGAGCAGTACTTC.

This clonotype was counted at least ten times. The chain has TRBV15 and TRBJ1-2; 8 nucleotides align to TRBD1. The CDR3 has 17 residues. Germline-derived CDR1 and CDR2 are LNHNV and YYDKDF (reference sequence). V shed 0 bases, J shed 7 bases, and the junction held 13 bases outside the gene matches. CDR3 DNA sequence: TGTGCCACCAGCAGAGACGGGTTGACAGGGGTTATCGGTGGCTACACCTTC. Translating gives CATSRDGLTGVIGGYTF.

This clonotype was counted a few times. The CDR3 sequence is CASSELGPNTEAFF. DNA for the CDR3: TGTGCCAGCAGTGAACTCGGCCCGAACACTGAAGCTTTCTTT. This chain joins TRBV2 and TRBJ1-1; D ambiguous. Germline loops: CDR1 SNHLY, CDR2 FYNNEI. V dropped 2 bases and J dropped 1 base, with 8 bases sitting between them. The CDR3 length is 14 residues.

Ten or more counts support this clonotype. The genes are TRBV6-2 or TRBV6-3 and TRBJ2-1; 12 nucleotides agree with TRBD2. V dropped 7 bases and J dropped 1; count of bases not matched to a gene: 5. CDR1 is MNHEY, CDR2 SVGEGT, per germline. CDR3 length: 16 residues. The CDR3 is CASNGLAGISYNEQFF. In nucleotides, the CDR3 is TGTGCCAGCAACGGACTAGCGGGGATATCCTACAATGAGCAGTTCTTC.

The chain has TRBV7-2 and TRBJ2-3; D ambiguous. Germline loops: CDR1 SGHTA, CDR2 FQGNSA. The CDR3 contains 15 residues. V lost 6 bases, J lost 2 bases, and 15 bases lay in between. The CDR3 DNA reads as TGTGCCAGCAGTCCGGCTGAGGTGTTCACAGATACGCAGTATTTT. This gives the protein CASSPAEVFTDTQYF.

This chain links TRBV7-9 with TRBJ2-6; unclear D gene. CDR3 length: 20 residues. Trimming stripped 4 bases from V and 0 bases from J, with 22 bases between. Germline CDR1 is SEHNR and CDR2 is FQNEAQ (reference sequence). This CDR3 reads CASSSPTKPELLSGANVLTF. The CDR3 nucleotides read TGTGCCAGCAGCTCGCCAACTAAACCAGAACTTCTCTCTGGGGCCAACGTCCTGACTTTC.

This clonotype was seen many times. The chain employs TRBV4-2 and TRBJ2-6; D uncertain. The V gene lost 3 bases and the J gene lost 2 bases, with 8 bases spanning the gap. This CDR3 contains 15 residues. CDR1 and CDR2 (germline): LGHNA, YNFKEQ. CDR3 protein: CASSHQAAGANVLTF. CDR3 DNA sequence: TGTGCCAGCAGCCATCAAGCAGCTGGGGCCAACGTCCTGACTTTC.

Here the CDR3 DNA reads TGCAGCGTTGAAGATCCAGGGGGATATACGCAGTATTTT. This encodes CSVEDPGGYTQYF. The chain uses TRBV29-1 and TRBJ2-3, with 7 bases fitting TRBD1. This CDR3 is 13 amino acids long. Per the germline V gene, CDR1 is SQVTM and CDR2 is ANQGSEA. Trimming cost V 0 bases and J 7 bases; bases outside gene matches: 4.

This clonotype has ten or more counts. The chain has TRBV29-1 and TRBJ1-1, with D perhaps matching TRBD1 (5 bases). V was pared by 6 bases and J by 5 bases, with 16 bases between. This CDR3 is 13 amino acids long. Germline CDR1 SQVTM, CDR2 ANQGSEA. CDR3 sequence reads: CSVVSAWGTEAFF. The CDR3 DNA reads TGCAGCGTCGTCTCGGCCTGGGGGACTGAAGCTTTCTTT. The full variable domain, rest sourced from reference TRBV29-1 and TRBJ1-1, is SAVISQKPSRDICQRGTSLTIQCQVDSQVTMMFWYRQQPGQSLTLIATANQGSEATYESGFVIDKFPISRPNLTFSTLTVSNMSPEDSSIYLCSVVSAWGTEAFFGQGTRLTVV.

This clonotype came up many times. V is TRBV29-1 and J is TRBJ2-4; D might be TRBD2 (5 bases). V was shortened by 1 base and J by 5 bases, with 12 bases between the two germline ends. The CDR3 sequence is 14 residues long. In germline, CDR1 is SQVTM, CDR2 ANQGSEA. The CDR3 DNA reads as TGCAGCGTTGAAGGTCGCGGGTTTGAAAACATTCAGTACTTC. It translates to CSVEGRGFENIQYF.

CDR3 DNA sequence: TGCGCCAGCAGCCTTAGGTTCTCTGGGGCCAACGTCCTGACTTTC. Protein sequence: CASSLRFSGANVLTF. This chain uses TRBV4-1 with TRBJ2-6, with unresolved D. V was clipped by 4 bases and J by 0 bases, with 7 bases between them. The CDR3 loop spans 15 amino acids. Germline V lookup: CDR1 MGHRA, CDR2 YSYEKL.

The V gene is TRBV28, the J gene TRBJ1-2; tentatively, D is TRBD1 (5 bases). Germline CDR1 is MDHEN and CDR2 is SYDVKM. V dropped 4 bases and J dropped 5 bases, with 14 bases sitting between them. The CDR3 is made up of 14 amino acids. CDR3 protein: CASSSEGQRYGYTF. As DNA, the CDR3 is TGTGCCAGCAGTTCCGAGGGGCAGCGGTATGGCTACACCTTC.

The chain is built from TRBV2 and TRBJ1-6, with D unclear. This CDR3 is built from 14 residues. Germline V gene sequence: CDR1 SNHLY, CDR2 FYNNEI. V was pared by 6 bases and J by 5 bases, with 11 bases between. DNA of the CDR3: TGTGCCAGCAGGAGGGATCGGGATAATTCACCCCTCCACTTT. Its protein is CASRRDRDNSPLHF.

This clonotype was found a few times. CDR3: CASGRRDQETQYF. The CDR3 DNA sequence: TGTGCCAGCGGCAGACGGGACCAAGAGACCCAGTACTTC. The chain combines TRBV12-3 or TRBV12-4 with TRBJ2-5, with D unclear. The V gene lost 8 bases and the J gene lost 0 bases, with 10 bases spanning the gap. There are 13 residues in the CDR3.

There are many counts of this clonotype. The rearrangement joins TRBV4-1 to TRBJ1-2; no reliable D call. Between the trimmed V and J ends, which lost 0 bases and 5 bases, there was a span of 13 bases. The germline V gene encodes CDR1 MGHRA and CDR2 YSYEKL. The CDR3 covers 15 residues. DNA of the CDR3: TGCGCCAGCAGCCAAGAATTGGGCGGAAGTTATGGCTACACCTTC. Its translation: CASSQELGGSYGYTF.